This record covers a single T cell receptor (beta chain). The antigen is not known. The data were obtained in a study of shared clonotypes between healthy human individuals. Broader study findings: Estimated richness values were generally larger in naive subsets than in memory subsets. A limitation of the genetic and exposure-history diversity represented arose from few donors.

CDR3 length equals 15 residues. After removal of 5 bases from V and 5 bases from J, the junction contained 9 bases not matched to a gene. Germline V gene lookup returns CDR1 MNHEY and CDR2 SVGAGI. Measured with immunoSEQ multiplex PCR; TCRdb has only the in-frame clones, and not every one. The table shows some 2,000,000 clones, with approximately 95% occurring only once. The J gene is TRBJ2-5, the V gene TRBV6-5, with 9 bases aligning to TRBD2. The clonotype originates from a man younger than 35 in good health. Sequencing was done on a sample of naive CD4+ T cells sorted from blood. The sample's subset: CD45RA+ positively selected. The CDR3 DNA reads TGTGCCAGCAGTCCCAAGACTAGCGGAGACGAGACCCAGTACTTC. Translated: CASSPKTSGDETQYF.